The 24 T cell receptor beta chains below all came from one sample that was sequenced in a study of vaccination and CD4 T cells after COVID-19. These receptors' antigens are unknown. The treatment here: approximately nine-day PBMC culture with coronavirus spike peptide pools or control peptides (ViraFEST assay). CD4+ T-cell collection from the unexposed donor predated the COVID-19 pandemic (2011-2018). The Oncomine TCR Beta short-read assay sequenced DNA from cultured CD4+ T cells. Cultured CD4+ T cells yielded the extracted genomic DNA. Each CDR3 protein gets one entry after TCRdb re-called the PCR reads with MiXCR. Of some 12,000 distinct CDR3 sequences in the sample, 25% to 30% were seen once. The sample was CD4+ T cells from blood, cultured in vitro. All receptors come from a human donor in good health.

This clonotype has a handful of counts. The chain uses TRBV29-1 and TRBJ1-2; D remains unclear. This CDR3 region has 12 residues. Germline V lookup: CDR1 SQVTM, CDR2 ANQGSEA. V was clipped by 7 bases and J by 6 bases, with 15 bases between them. CDR3 region: CSGWSRAHGYTF. CDR3 sequence (DNA): TGCAGCGGATGGTCGAGGGCCCATGGCTACACCTTC.

This rearrangement joins TRBV20-1 to TRBJ2-5; D possibly matches TRBD1 or TRBD2 (5 bases each). The V gene's germline CDR1 is DFQATT and CDR2 SNEGSKA (reference sequence). The V gene lost 0 bases and the J gene lost 5 bases, with 19 bases spanning the gap. The CDR3 is 16 amino acids. The CDR3 here is CSARDPGTGRPETQYF. Written as DNA, the CDR3 is TGCAGTGCTAGAGACCCAGGGACGGGCCGTCCGGAGACCCAGTACTTC.

The chain has TRBV28 and TRBJ1-1, with a weak D call TRBD1 (5 bases). This CDR3 has 13 amino acids. The V end lost 7 bases, the J end lost 3 bases, and 12 bases lay between the germline ends. In germline, CDR1 is MDHEN, CDR2 SYDVKM. The CDR3 bases are TGTGCCAGCAAAGGGGCTGGAGACACTGAAGCTTTCTTT. Amino acids: CASKGAGDTEAFF.

The chain combines TRBV10-2 with TRBJ2-5; TRBD1 agrees at 7 bases. With 6 bases clipped from V and 7 bases from J, the junction kept 11 bases outside the gene matches. The CDR3 is 14 residues long. Germline assignment: CDR1 WSHSY and CDR2 SAAADI. This CDR3 reads CASRPTGPQGTQYF. The DNA for the CDR3 is TGCGCCAGCAGGCCGACAGGGCCCCAGGGGACCCAGTACTTC.

CDR3 amino acids: CASSPIGGSHNEQFF. The CDR3 DNA follows: TGTGCCAGCAGCCCTATTGGCGGGTCCCACAATGAGCAGTTCTTC. This sequence joins TRBV7-9 and TRBJ2-1, with a possible D match to TRBD2 (5 bases). The ends were cut back, 5 bases at V and 5 bases at J, with 16 bases in the middle. CDR1 and CDR2 (germline): SEHNR, FQNEAQ (reference sequence). This CDR3 has 15 residues.

This chain connects TRBV20-1 to TRBJ1-2, with 7 bases fitting TRBD1. This CDR3 comprises 15 residues. Germline V gene lookup returns CDR1 DFQATT and CDR2 SNEGSKA (reference sequence). V was pared by 0 bases and J by 7 bases, with 11 bases of the junction left unmatched. The CDR3 DNA sequence: TGCAGTGCTAGAGAAAACCCGGGACAGCTGCCTGGCTACACCTTC. Amino acid sequence: CSARENPGQLPGYTF.

This clonotype was counted only a few times. This chain links TRBV20-1 with TRBJ2-4; no clear D gene. V was shortened by 0 bases and J by 5 bases, with 11 bases between the two germline ends. This CDR3 is built from 14 residues. CDR1 DFQATT and CDR2 SNEGSKA come from the germline V gene (reference sequence). CDR3 amino acids: CSARDPYSENIQYF. CDR3 in DNA: TGCAGTGCTAGAGATCCATACAGTGAAAACATTCAGTACTTC.

This sequence joins TRBV10-2 and TRBJ1-2; unclear D gene. The CDR3 runs to 13 residues. V was shortened by 8 bases and J by 3 bases, with 13 bases between the two germline ends. Per germline, CDR1 WSHSY and CDR2 SAAADI. The CDR3 here is CASAPGRDYGYTF. DNA for the CDR3: TGCGCCAGCGCTCCTGGGCGGGACTATGGCTACACCTTC.

This clonotype turned up a few times. V is TRBV7-2 and J is TRBJ2-4, with unresolved D. The germline CDR1 and CDR2 sequences are SGHTA and FQGNSA. CDR3 length equals 12 residues. V was shortened by 4 bases and J by 8 bases, with 9 bases between the two germline ends. Written as DNA, the CDR3 is TGTGCCAGCAGCTCCCGGGTGGACATTCAGTACTTC. This sequence encodes CASSSRVDIQYF.

The chain joins TRBV6-1 to TRBJ2-1; a weak D match, TRBD1 (5 bases). This CDR3 is 14 amino acids long. Trimming took 6 bases from V and 7 from J, leaving 16 bases between them. The germline V gene encodes CDR1 MNHNS and CDR2 SASEGT. The CDR3: CASSLNPDNNEQFF. For the CDR3, the DNA is TGTGCCAGCAGCCTAAACCCGGACAATAATGAGCAGTTCTTC.

A word on this clonotype: The conserved closing phenylalanine or tryptophan is absent in this CDR3, likely reflecting a read error. The chain joins TRBV6-1 to TRBJ2-6; D is undetermined. The CDR3 is 17 residues long. Trimming shortened V by 6 bases and J by 0 bases, and 15 bases separated the two germline ends. CDR1 is MNHNS and CDR2 is SASEGT in the germline V gene. This CDR3 reads CASSLLAPSSGANVLTS. For the CDR3, the DNA is TGTGCCAGCAGCCTCTTGGCACCAAGCTCTGGGGCCAACGTCCTGACTTCC.

This chain joins TRBV30 and TRBJ2-7; TRBD2 is a possible D gene (6 bases). The germline gives CDR1 GTSNPN, CDR2 SVGIG (reference sequence). This CDR3 region has 11 residues. The V end lost 2 bases, the J end lost 6 bases, and 8 bases lay between the germline ends. The chain's CDR3 is CAWSRGTEQYF. For the CDR3, the DNA is TGTGCCTGGAGTCGGGGGACCGAGCAGTACTTC.

This clonotype was seen a handful of times. J is TRBJ2-3 and V is TRBV20-1; D tentatively fits TRBD1 or TRBD2 (5 bases each). CDR1 and CDR2 (germline): DFQATT, SNEGSKA (reference sequence). The CDR3 extends over 15 amino acids. Trimming pared 6 bases from V and 2 bases from J, leaving 18 bases between. CDR3 sequence reads: CSATGTRGFTDTQYF. In nucleotides, the CDR3 is TGCAGTGCCACCGGGACCCGGGGTTTCACAGATACGCAGTATTTT.

This clonotype came up a few times. V is TRBV6-2 or TRBV6-3 and J is TRBJ2-7; the match to TRBD1 covers 9 bases. V shed 6 bases, J shed 6 bases, and the junction held 21 bases outside the gene matches. From germline, CDR1 is MNHEY and CDR2 SVGEGT. The CDR3 spans 18 residues. The CDR3: CASRPKNKPGQGSPEQYF. For the CDR3, the DNA is TGTGCCAGCAGACCCAAGAATAAACCGGGACAGGGATCCCCCGAGCAGTACTTC.

The genes are TRBV20-1 and TRBJ1-4; perhaps TRBD1 as D (5 bases). Germline V gene sequence: CDR1 DFQATT, CDR2 SNEGSKA (reference sequence). The CDR3 is 12 amino acids. CDR3: CSAGQGNEKLFF. The CDR3 bases are TGCAGCGCAGGCCAGGGTAATGAAAAACTGTTTTTT.

In its sample, this clonotype was seen a few times. This chain joins TRBV6-2 or TRBV6-3 and TRBJ2-2; D is uncertain. The CDR3 is 12 amino acids. Germline V gene sequence: CDR1 MNHEY, CDR2 SVGEGT. V was trimmed by 4 bases and J by 3 bases, leaving 3 bases between them. The CDR3 here is CASSSDTGELFF. DNA of the CDR3: TGTGCCAGCAGTTCCGACACCGGGGAGCTGTTTTTT.

The chain joins TRBV6-1 to TRBJ2-5, with TRBD2 matching 7 bases. This CDR3 has 14 amino acids. The V and J ends lost 0 bases and 2 bases, in that order; junction bases with no gene match: 0. Germline values: CDR1 MNHNS, CDR2 SASEGT. CDR3 nucleotide sequence: TGTGCCAGCAGTGAAGCGGGACTACAAGAGACCCAGTACTTC. The encoded protein is CASSEAGLQETQYF.

The CDR3 protein is CASALERFVDTQYF. The DNA for the CDR3 is TGTGCCAGCGCCCTAGAGAGGTTCGTAGATACGCAGTATTTT. V gene TRBV28 combines with J gene TRBJ2-3; the D is unclear. The CDR3 covers 14 residues. V lost 8 bases, J lost 5 bases, and 17 bases lay in between. Germline V gives CDR1 MDHEN, CDR2 SYDVKM.

Only a few counts were recorded for this clonotype. The V gene is TRBV4-3, the J gene TRBJ2-7; tentatively, D is TRBD1 or TRBD2 (6 bases each). Germline CDR1 reads LGHNA; CDR2 reads YSLEER. With 0 bases removed from V and 9 bases from J, the gap between germline ends came to 15 bases. There are 14 residues in the CDR3. The DNA of the CDR3 is TGCGCCAGCAGCCAAGATAGGGGGGATTCCCCGCAGTACTTC. Translating it yields CASSQDRGDSPQYF.

The chain couples TRBV29-1 to TRBJ2-3; D remains ambiguous. Germline assignment: CDR1 SQVTM and CDR2 ANQGSEA. The V end was cut by 5 bases, the J end by 0 bases, with 9 bases between. The CDR3 loop spans 13 amino acids. CDR3: CSVSYSSTDTQYF. As DNA, the CDR3 is TGCAGCGTTTCCTATTCTAGCACAGATACGCAGTATTTT.

The chain recombines TRBV6-5 with TRBJ2-5; TRBD2 agrees at 8 bases. V shed 2 bases, J shed 5 bases, and the junction held 7 bases outside the gene matches. This CDR3 is 15 amino acids long. The germline gives CDR1 MNHEY, CDR2 SVGAGI. The CDR3 DNA reads as TGTGCCAGCAGTTACGGCGGGGGGCGCGGGGAGACCCAGTACTTC. It specifies CASSYGGGRGETQYF.

CDR3 residues: CATSDTGGNTEAFF. The CDR3 nucleotides read TGTGCCACCAGTGATACCGGGGGGAACACTGAAGCTTTCTTT. This sequence joins TRBV24-1 and TRBJ1-1; maybe TRBD1 (5 bases). The V and J ends lost 3 bases and 1 base respectively, with 8 bases between them. This CDR3 has 14 residues. Germline loops: CDR1 KGHDR, CDR2 SFDVKD.

This clonotype showed up just a few times. V gene TRBV6-5 combines with J gene TRBJ1-6; 7 bases match TRBD1. The CDR3 covers 17 residues. The V gene's germline CDR1 is MNHEY and CDR2 SVGAGI. After removal of 2 bases from V and 7 bases from J, the junction contained 11 bases not matched to a gene. This chain's CDR3 is CASSYPGDRDINSPLHF. The CDR3 nucleotides read TGTGCCAGCAGTTACCCGGGCGACAGGGATATAAATTCACCCCTCCACTTT.

This clonotype was seen more than once but under ten times. CDR3 bases: TGTGCCATCAATGGACAGGCCCCCTACGAGCAGTACTTC. Residues: CAINGQAPYEQYF. This sequence joins TRBV10-3 and TRBJ2-7, with TRBD1 identical over 7 bases. Germline-derived CDR1 and CDR2 are ENHRY and SYGVKD. V was pared by 7 bases and J by 2 bases, with 5 bases of the junction left unmatched. The CDR3 runs 13 residues.